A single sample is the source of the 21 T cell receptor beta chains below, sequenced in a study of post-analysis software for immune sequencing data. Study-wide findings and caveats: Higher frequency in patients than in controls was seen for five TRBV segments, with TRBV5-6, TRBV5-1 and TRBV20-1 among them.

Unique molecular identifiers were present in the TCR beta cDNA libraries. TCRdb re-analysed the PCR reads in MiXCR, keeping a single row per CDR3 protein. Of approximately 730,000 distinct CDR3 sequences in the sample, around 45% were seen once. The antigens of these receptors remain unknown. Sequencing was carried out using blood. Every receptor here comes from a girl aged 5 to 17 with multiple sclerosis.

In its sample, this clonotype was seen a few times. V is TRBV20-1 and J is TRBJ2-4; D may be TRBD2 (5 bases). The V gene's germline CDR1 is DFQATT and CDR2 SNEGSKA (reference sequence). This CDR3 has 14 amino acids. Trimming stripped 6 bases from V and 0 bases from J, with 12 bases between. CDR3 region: CSAGLLIAKNIQYF. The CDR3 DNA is TGCAGTGCCGGACTTCTGATAGCCAAAAACATTCAGTACTTC.

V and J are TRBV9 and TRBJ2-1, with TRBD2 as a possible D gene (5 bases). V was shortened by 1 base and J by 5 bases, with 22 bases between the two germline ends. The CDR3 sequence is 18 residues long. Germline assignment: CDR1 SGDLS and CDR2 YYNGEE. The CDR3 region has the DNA TGTGCCAGCAGCGTACGCGGGTTAGATCTACTACTACACAATGAGCAGTTCTTC. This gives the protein CASSVRGLDLLLHNEQFF.

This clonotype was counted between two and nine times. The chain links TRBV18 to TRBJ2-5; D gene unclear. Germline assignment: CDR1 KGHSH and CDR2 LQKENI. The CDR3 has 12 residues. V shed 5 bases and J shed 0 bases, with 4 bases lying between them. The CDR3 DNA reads TGTGCCAGCTCAACGTACCAAGAGACCCAGTACTTC. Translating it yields CASSTYQETQYF.

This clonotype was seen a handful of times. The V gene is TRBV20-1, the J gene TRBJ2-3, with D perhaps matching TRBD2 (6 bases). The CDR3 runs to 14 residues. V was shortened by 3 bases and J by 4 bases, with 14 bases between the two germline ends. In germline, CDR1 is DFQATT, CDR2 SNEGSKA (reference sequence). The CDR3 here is CSARREAGSDTQYF. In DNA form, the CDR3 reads TGCAGTGCTAGGAGGGAGGCAGGCTCAGATACGCAGTATTTT.

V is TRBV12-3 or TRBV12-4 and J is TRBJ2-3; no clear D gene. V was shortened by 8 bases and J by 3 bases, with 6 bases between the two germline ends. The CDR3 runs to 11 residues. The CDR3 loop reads CASVLTDTQYF. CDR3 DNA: TGTGCCAGCGTGTTAACAGATACGCAGTATTTT.

CDR3 sequence (DNA): TGCAGCGTGTTACTAGCGGGAACCTGCGAGCAGTACTTC. This gives the protein CSVLLAGTCEQYF. The chain combines TRBV29-1 with TRBJ2-7; 10 bases align to TRBD2. The CDR3 length is 13 residues. CDR1 and CDR2 (germline): SQVTM, ANQGSEA. Trimming removed 6 bases from V and 6 bases from J; junction bases left unmatched: 8.

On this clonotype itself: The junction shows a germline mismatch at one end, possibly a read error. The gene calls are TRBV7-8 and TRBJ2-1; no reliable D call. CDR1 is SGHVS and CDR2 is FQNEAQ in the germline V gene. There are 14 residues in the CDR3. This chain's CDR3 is CASSLGGRFNGQFF. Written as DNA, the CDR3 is TGTGCCAGCAGCTTAGGGGGTAGGTTCAATGGGCAGTTCTTC. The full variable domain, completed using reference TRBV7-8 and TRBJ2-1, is GAGVSQSPRYKVAKRGQDVALRCDPISGHVSLFWYQQALGQGPEFLTYFQNEAQLDKSGLPSDRFFAERPEGSVSTLKIQRTQQEDSAVYLCASSLGGRFNGQFFGPGTRLTVL.

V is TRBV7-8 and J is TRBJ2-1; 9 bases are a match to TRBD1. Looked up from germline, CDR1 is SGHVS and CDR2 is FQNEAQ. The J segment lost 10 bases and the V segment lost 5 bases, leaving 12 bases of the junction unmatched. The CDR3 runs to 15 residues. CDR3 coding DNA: TGTGCCAGCAGCCAAAGGACGGGACAGGGATGGGAGCAGTTCTTC. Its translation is CASSQRTGQGWEQFF.

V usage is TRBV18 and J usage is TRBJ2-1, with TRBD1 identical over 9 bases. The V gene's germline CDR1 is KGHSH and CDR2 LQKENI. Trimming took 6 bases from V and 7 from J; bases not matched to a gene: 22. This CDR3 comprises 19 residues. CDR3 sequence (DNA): TGTGCCAGCTCTCCCTTGGACAGGGGTCTCAATCCCACCGGGAATGAGCAGTTCTTC. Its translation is CASSPLDRGLNPTGNEQFF.

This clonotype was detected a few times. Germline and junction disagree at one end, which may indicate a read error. This chain's CDR3 is CSANRGILNERYF. For the CDR3, the DNA is TGCAGTGCCAATAGAGGGATATTGAACGAGCGGTACTTC. The rearrangement uses TRBV20-1 and TRBJ2-7; tentatively, D is TRBD2 (5 bases). Germline V lookup: CDR1 DFQATT, CDR2 SNEGSKA (reference sequence). The CDR3 loop spans 13 amino acids.

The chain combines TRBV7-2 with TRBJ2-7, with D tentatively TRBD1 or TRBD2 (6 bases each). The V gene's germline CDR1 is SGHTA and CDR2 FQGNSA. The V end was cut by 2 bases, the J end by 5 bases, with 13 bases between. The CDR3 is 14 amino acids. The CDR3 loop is CASSLRGVVHEQYF. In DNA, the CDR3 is TGTGCCAGCAGCTTAAGGGGGGTCGTCCACGAGCAGTACTTC.

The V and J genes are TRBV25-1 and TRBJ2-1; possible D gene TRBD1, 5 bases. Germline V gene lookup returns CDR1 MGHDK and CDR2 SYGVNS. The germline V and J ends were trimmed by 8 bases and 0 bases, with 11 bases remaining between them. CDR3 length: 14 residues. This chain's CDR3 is CASGHLSSYNEQFF. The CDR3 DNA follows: TGTGCCAGCGGACACCTGAGCTCCTACAATGAGCAGTTCTTC.

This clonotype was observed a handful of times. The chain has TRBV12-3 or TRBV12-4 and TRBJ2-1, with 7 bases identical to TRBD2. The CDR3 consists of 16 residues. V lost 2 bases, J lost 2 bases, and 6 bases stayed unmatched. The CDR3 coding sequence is TGTGCCAGCAGTTTACGGGCGGGAGTGGCCTACAATGAGCAGTTCTTC. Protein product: CASSLRAGVAYNEQFF.

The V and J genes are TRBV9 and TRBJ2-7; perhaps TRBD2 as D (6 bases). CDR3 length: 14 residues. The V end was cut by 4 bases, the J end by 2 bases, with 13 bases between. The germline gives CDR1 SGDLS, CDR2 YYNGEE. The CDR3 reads CASSREAGPYEQYF. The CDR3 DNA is TGTGCCAGCAGCAGAGAGGCGGGACCCTACGAGCAGTACTTC.

CDR3 DNA: TGCGCCAGCAGCCAGGTTCTAGCGGGAGCTGCTGCAGATACGCAGTATTTT. Its translation is CASSQVLAGAAADTQYF. The rearrangement uses TRBV4-1 and TRBJ2-3; 10 nucleotides line up with TRBD2. CDR1 is MGHRA, CDR2 YSYEKL, per germline. J lost 4 bases, V lost 3 bases, and 10 bases had no gene match. CDR3 size: 17 residues.

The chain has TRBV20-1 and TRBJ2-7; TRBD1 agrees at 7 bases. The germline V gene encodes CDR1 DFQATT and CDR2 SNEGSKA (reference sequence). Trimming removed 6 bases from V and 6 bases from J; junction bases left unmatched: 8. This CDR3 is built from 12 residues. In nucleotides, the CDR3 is TGCAGTGCCACCCGAGGGACAGTCGAGCAGTACTTC. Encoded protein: CSATRGTVEQYF.

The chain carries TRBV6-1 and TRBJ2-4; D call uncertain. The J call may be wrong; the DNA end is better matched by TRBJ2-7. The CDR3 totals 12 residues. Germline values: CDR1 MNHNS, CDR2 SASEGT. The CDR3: CASPRNSYEQYF. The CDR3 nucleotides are TGTGCCAGCCCCAGGAACTCCTACGAGCAGTACTTC.

CDR3 sequence (DNA): TGTGCCAGCAGCCCCGACTCTGCAGGGAGGGGCCACGAGCAGTACTTC. Amino acids: CASSPDSAGRGHEQYF. The chain combines TRBV7-2 with TRBJ2-7; the match to TRBD2 covers 7 bases. Per the germline V gene, CDR1 is SGHTA and CDR2 is FQGNSA. The CDR3 contains 16 residues. The junction had 15 bases not matched to a gene; V was cut back by 5 bases and J by 5 bases.

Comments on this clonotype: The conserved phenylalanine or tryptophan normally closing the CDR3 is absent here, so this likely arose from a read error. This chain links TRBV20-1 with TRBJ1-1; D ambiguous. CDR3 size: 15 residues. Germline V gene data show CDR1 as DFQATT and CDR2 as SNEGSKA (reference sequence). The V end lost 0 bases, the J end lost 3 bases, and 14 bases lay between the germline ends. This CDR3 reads CSAREWRGWDTEAFC. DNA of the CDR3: TGCAGTGCTAGAGAATGGCGGGGTTGGGACACTGAAGCTTTCTGT.

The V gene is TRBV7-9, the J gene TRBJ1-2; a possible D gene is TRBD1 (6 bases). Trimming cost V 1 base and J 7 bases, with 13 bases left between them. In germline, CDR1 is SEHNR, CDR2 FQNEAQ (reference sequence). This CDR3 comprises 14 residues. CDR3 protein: CASSLEGGVGGYTF. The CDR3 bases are TGTGCCAGCAGCTTAGAGGGGGGGGTAGGTGGCTACACCTTC.

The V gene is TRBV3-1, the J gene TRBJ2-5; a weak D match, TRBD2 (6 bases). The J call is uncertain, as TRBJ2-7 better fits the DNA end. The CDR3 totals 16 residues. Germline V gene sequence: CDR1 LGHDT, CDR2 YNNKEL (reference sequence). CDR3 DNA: TGTGCCAGCAGCCAAGCGTCTAGCGCAACCTCCTACGAGCAGTACTTC. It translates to CASSQASSATSYEQYF.